One sample yielded the 13 T cell receptor beta chains listed below, sequenced in a study of Ad26.COV2.S vaccination and SARS-CoV-2 variants listed by TCRdb under 2021. The label giving this sample's treatment or condition can be read as: 15 to 20 received Ad26.COV2.S at low or high dose, single or two shots; about 5 received placebo; per-sample allocation not given. For vaccine and placebo recipients, repertoires were sequenced using samples collected on day 63 after the first injection. Libraries were constructed by the immunoSEQ multiplex PCR assay. TCRdb obtained this table from immuneACCESS and retained in-frame rearrangements with V and J assigned. These tables miss some clones; where compared with another copy, unresolved V genes account for less than half of the shortfall, and the remainder is unexplained. The sample table holds 300,000 to 400,000 clones, of which roughly 91% were seen once. The ten largest clones add up to around 3.6% of the sample.

Sequencing used peripheral blood, obtained in a trial of Ad26.COV2.S vaccine versus placebo. Receptors originate from a person aged 18-65 years who received the Ad26.COV2.S COVID-19 vaccine or a placebo.

Details on this clone: The junction shows a germline mismatch at one end, possibly a read error. The rearrangement links TRBV7-7 to TRBJ2-2; no reliable D call. The CDR3 loop spans 12 amino acids. CDR1 SSHAT and CDR2 FNYEAQ come from the germline V gene (reference sequence). The CDR3 reads CASSSSTGELFF. CDR3 in DNA: TGTGCTAGCAGCTCTTCCACCGGGGAGCTGTTTTTT.

This clone was detected only once. The chain links TRBV7-3 to TRBJ2-3; the D call may be TRBD1 or TRBD2 (5 bases each). Trimming left V 1 base short and J 4 bases short, with 12 bases between. Germline CDR1 is SGHTA and CDR2 is FQGTGA. The CDR3 extends over 15 amino acids. This CDR3 reads CASSLMGDVADTQYF. As DNA, the CDR3 is TGTGCCAGCAGCTTAATGGGGGATGTGGCAGATACGCAGTATTTT. Supplemented by reference TRBV7-3 and TRBJ2-3, the full variable domain reads GAGVSQTPSNKVTEKGKYVELRCDPISGHTALYWYRQSLGQGPEFLIYFQGTGAADDSGLPNDRFFAVRPEGSVSTLKIQRTERGDSAVYLCASSLMGDVADTQYFGPGTRLTVL.

The chain couples TRBV10-3 to TRBJ2-3; 8 nucleotides align to TRBD1. The length of the CDR3 is 17 residues. V shed 2 bases, J shed 1 base, and the junction held 8 bases outside the gene matches. CDR1 ENHRY and CDR2 SYGVKD come from the germline V gene. The CDR3: CAISETGQDRGTDTQYF. CDR3 in DNA: TGTGCCATCAGTGAGACAGGACAGGACAGGGGCACAGATACGCAGTATTTT.

This rearrangement joins TRBV30 to TRBJ1-2; 11 nucleotides line up with TRBD1. The CDR3 extends over 13 amino acids. CDR1 and CDR2 (germline): GTSNPN, SVGIG (reference sequence). V was pared by 3 bases and J by 5 bases, with 2 bases of the junction left unmatched. The DNA for the CDR3 is TGTGCCTGGAGGGACAGGGGGCTTTATGGCTACACCTTC. Its translation is CAWRDRGLYGYTF.

The V call is TRBV12-3 or TRBV12-4, the J call TRBJ2-7; maybe TRBD1 (5 bases). The CDR3 runs 12 residues. V lost 6 bases, J lost 5 bases, and 11 bases lay in between. CDR3 in amino acids: CASRGPGNEQYF. The CDR3 nucleotides read TGTGCCAGCAGGGGCCCAGGGAACGAGCAGTACTTC.

This sequence joins TRBV11-2 and TRBJ1-1, with D possibly being TRBD1 (5 bases). Trimming took 5 bases from V and 6 from J, leaving 13 bases between them. The CDR3 loop spans 13 amino acids. From germline, CDR1 is SGHAT and CDR2 FQNNGV. In DNA form, the CDR3 reads TGTGCCAGCAGCCGGGTGCGGGACGCTGAAGCTTTCTTT. Protein product: CASSRVRDAEAFF.

The count of this clone is one. The chain's CDR3 is CASSLVAGDTYGYTF. The CDR3, as DNA: TGTGCCAGCAGCTTAGTTGCAGGGGATACCTATGGCTACACCTTC. V and J are TRBV11-2 and TRBJ1-2; D might be TRBD1 (6 bases). The CDR3 is 15 amino acids. Trimming took 1 base from V and 4 from J, leaving 13 bases between them. Germline V gene data show CDR1 as SGHAT and CDR2 as FQNNGV.

This chain uses TRBV10-3 with TRBJ2-2; D is unclear. The CDR3 extends over 13 amino acids. Trimming removed 7 bases at V and 2 bases at J, with 8 bases between. Germline V gene data show CDR1 as ENHRY and CDR2 as SYGVKD. Written as DNA, the CDR3 is TGTGCCATCAAGAACAGTAACACCGGGGAGCTGTTTTTT. Translating it yields CAIKNSNTGELFF.

The chain employs TRBV7-6 and TRBJ2-7; 9 bases map to TRBD1. Germline V CDR1 and CDR2: SGHVS, FNYEAQ. The CDR3 loop spans 14 amino acids. The J segment lost 1 base and the V segment lost 5 bases, leaving 3 bases of the junction unmatched. Written as DNA, the CDR3 is TGTGCCAGCAGCCGGACAGGGGCGTCCTACGAGCAGTACTTC. It translates to CASSRTGASYEQYF.

This sequence joins TRBV4-3 and TRBJ1-3, with a possible D match to TRBD1 (5 bases). Between the trimmed V and J ends, which lost 0 bases and 3 bases, there was a span of 9 bases. The CDR3 is made up of 15 amino acids. Germline assignment: CDR1 LGHNA and CDR2 YSLEER. Here the CDR3 DNA reads TGCGCCAGCAGCCAAGATGCCGGGGGTGGAAACACCATATATTTT. Amino acid sequence: CASSQDAGGGNTIYF.

This clone was seen once. The identical CDR3 is also encoded by other nucleotide sequences in the sample. The chain employs TRBV5-4 and TRBJ2-5; no definite D call. Germline assignment: CDR1 SGHNT and CDR2 YYREEE (reference sequence). Trimming shortened V by 3 bases and J by 1 base, and 1 base separated the two germline ends. This CDR3 spans 11 amino acids. The CDR3 nucleotides read TGTGCCAGCAGCTCCCAAGAGACCCAGTACTTC. Translating it yields CASSSQETQYF.

This clone was seen only a few times. The genes are TRBV9 and TRBJ1-3, with TRBD1 matching over 7 bases. J lost 4 bases, V lost 4 bases, and 5 bases had no gene match. Looked up from germline, CDR1 is SGDLS and CDR2 is YYNGEE. This CDR3 is built from 14 residues. CDR3 residues: CASSPMTGGNTIYF. The CDR3, as DNA: TGTGCCAGCAGCCCAATGACAGGGGGAAACACCATATATTTT.

The V and J genes are TRBV2 and TRBJ1-5; D perhaps matches TRBD1 (6 bases). Germline V gene data show CDR1 as SNHLY and CDR2 as FYNNEI. Deletions cut 2 bases from V and 0 bases from J, with 17 bases between. The CDR3 covers 18 residues. CDR3 region: CASSESMDSNYSNQPQHF. CDR3 DNA: TGTGCCAGCAGTGAATCCATGGACAGTAACTATAGCAATCAGCCCCAGCATTTT.